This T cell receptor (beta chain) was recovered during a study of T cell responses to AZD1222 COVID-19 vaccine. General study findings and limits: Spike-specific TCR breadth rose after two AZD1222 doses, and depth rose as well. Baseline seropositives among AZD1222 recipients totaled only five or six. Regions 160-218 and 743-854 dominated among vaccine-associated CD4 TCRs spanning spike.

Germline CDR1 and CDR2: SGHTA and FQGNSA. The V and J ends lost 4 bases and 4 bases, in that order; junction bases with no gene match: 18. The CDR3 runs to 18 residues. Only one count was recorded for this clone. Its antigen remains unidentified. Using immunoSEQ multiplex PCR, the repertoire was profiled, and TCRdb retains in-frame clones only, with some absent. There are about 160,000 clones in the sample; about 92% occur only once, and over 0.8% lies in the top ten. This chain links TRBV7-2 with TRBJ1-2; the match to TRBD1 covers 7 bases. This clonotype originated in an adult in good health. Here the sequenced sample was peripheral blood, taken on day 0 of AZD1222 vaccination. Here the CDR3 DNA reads TGTGCCAGCAGCTCCCTACCCGAGGGGGCGCAGAGTATCTATGGCTACACCTTC. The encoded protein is CASSSLPEGAQSIYGYTF.